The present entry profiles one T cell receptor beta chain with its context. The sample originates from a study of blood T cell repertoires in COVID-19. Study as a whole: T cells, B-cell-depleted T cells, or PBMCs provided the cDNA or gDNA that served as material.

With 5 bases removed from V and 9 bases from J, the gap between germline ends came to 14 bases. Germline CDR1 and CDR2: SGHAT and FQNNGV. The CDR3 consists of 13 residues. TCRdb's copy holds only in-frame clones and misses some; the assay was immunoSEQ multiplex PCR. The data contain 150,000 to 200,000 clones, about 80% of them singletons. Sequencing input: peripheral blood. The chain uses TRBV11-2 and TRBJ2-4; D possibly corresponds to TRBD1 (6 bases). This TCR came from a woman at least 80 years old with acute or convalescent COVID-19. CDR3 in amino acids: CASSADRFSIQYF. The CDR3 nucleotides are TGTGCCAGCAGCGCTGACAGGTTTAGCATTCAGTACTTC.